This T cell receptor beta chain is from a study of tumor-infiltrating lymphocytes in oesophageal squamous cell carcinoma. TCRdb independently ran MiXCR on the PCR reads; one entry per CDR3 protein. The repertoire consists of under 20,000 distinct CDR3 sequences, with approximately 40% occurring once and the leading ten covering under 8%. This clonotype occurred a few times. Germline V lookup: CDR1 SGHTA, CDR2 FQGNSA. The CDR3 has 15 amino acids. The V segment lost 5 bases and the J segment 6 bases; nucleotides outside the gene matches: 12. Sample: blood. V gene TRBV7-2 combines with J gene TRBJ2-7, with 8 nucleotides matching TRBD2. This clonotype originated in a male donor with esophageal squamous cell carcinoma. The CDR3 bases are TGTGCCAGCAGCCCCAAGGGCGGGAGGTTCTCCGAGCAGTACTTC. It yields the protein CASSPKGGRFSEQYF.